The clone carrying this TCR beta chain was picked up a small number of times. Its antigen remains unknown. This specimen comes from a study of early T cells in non-severe SARS-CoV-2 infection. Attached unique molecular identifiers marked individual cDNA molecules. TCRdb passed the 5' RACE reads through MiXCR, listing each CDR3 protein once. In the table there are roughly 51,000 distinct CDR3 sequences, about 6% of which are singletons. General study results and limits: Matching against VDJdb likely underestimated virus-specific expansions, favoring anti-spike CD8.

Germline CDR1 is SGHTA and CDR2 is FQGNSA. The CDR3 has 16 residues. After removal of 4 bases from V and 0 bases from J, the junction contained 2 bases not matched to a gene. The sample in question was whole blood, obtained at baseline. This receptor was taken from an adult who was a healthcare worker with PCR-confirmed SARS-CoV-2 infection or an uninfected control (not recorded which). J is TRBJ2-3 and V is TRBV7-2, with 12 positions matching TRBD2. In nucleotides, the CDR3 is TGTGCCAGCAGCTATGGGACTAGCGGGAGCACAGATACGCAGTATTTT. Its translation is CASSYGTSGSTDTQYF.